Described below is a single T cell receptor (beta chain) sequence and its context. Its antigen is as yet unknown. Primers for the PCR totalled 60 Vbeta and 13 Jbeta. The table came from immunoSEQ multiplex PCR; TCRdb's copy has only in-frame clones and leaves some out. The sample lists 270,000 or so clones; 85% to 95% were seen once. The CDR3 spans 13 residues. Germline trimming cut 3 bases from V and 4 bases from J; bases unmatched to any gene: 3. Germline loops: CDR1 SGDLS, CDR2 YYNGEE. This entry belongs to a study of cytomegalovirus exposure and HLA in healthy donors. Broader study findings: Prediction of most subjects' HLA-A and HLA-B alleles by TCR beta sequences was reportedly accurate.

Sequencing was carried out using PBMCs. This receptor was obtained from a girl aged 2 to 10 in good health and CMV-seronegative. The rearrangement uses TRBV9 and TRBJ2-5; TRBD1 matches 7 bases. The DNA of the CDR3 is TGTGCCAGCAGCGGGGACAGACTAGAGACCCAGTACTTC. Translated, it gives CASSGDRLETQYF. The complete variable domain, with remaining parts taken from reference TRBV9 and TRBJ2-5, reads DSGVTQTPKHLITATGQRVTLRCSPRSGDLSVYWYQQSLDQGLQFLIQYYNGEERAKGNILERFSAQQFPDLHSELNLSSLELGDSALYFCASSGDRLETQYFGPGTRLLVL.